The 20 T cell receptor beta chains below all came from one sample that was sequenced in a study of blood T cell repertoires in COVID-19. Sequencing used immunoSEQ multiplex PCR; TCRdb keeps in-frame clones, though not all of them. This sample has 500,000 to 600,000 clones, with roughly nine tenths found just once. The sequenced sample consisted of peripheral blood. These receptors came from a woman in her forties or fifties with COVID-19, enrolled during active disease.

This clone has a single count. The gene calls are TRBV3-1 (or the pseudogene TRBV3-2) and TRBJ2-3; tentative D call: TRBD2 (5 bases). V was cut by 0 bases and J by 2 bases, with 18 bases left in between. Germline V lookup: CDR1 LGHDT, CDR2 YNNKEL (reference sequence). The CDR3 is made up of 18 amino acids. CDR3 sequence reads: CASSQDRVGAVDTDTQYF. The CDR3 DNA reads as TGTGCCAGCAGCCAAGATCGAGTGGGAGCGGTTGACACAGATACGCAGTATTTT.

The chain links TRBV10-3 to TRBJ2-5; weak D call: TRBD2 (6 bases). The ends were cut back, 4 bases at V and 2 bases at J, with 20 bases in the middle. The CDR3 loop spans 17 amino acids. The germline V gene encodes CDR1 ENHRY and CDR2 SYGVKD. This CDR3 is CAISASFGSGEQETQYF. In nucleotides, the CDR3 is TGTGCCATCAGTGCGAGTTTCGGGAGTGGGGAACAAGAGACCCAGTACTTC.

This rearrangement joins TRBV2 to TRBJ1-4; no firm D call. Germline V gene lookup returns CDR1 SNHLY and CDR2 FYNNEI. V was shortened by 0 bases and J by 11 bases, with 4 bases between the two germline ends. This CDR3 region has 11 residues. The CDR3 is CASSEALKLFF. Here the CDR3 DNA reads TGTGCCAGCAGTGAAGCCTTGAAACTGTTTTTT.

V is TRBV5-1 and J is TRBJ1-2, with D maybe TRBD1 (6 bases). Germline assignment: CDR1 SGHRS and CDR2 YFSETQ. V shed 2 bases and J shed 3 bases, with 11 bases lying between them. The CDR3 runs to 14 residues. The CDR3 nucleotides read TGCGCCAGCAGCTTCCGGGACACAGACTATGGCTACACCTTC. Its translation: CASSFRDTDYGYTF. Filled out from reference TRBV5-1 and TRBJ1-2, the complete variable domain reads KAGVTQTPRYLIKTRGQQVTLSCSPISGHRSVSWYQQTPGQGLQFLFEYFSETQRNKGNFPGRFSGRQFSNSRSEMNVSTLELGDSALYLCASSFRDTDYGYTFGSGTRLTVV.

The chain joins TRBV5-4 to TRBJ2-3; D unclear. The V and J ends lost 4 bases and 6 bases respectively, with 9 bases between them. The CDR3 extends over 12 amino acids. CDR1 and CDR2 from the germline V gene are SGHNT and YYREEE (reference sequence). CDR3 bases: TGTGCCAGCAGCCCGGGTAGGGATACGCAGTATTTT. As protein: CASSPGRDTQYF.

J is TRBJ1-2 and V is TRBV5-6; D gene ambiguous. Germline loops: CDR1 SGHDT, CDR2 YYEEEE. Trimming left V 2 bases short and J 8 bases short, with 16 bases between. The CDR3 loop spans 14 amino acids. The CDR3 reads CASSLGPRGNGYTF. Written as DNA, the CDR3 is TGTGCCAGCAGCTTAGGGCCCAGAGGGAACGGCTACACCTTC.

The J gene is TRBJ1-1, the V gene TRBV6-5, with D possibly being TRBD1 (5 bases). This CDR3 is 13 amino acids long. V gave up 6 bases and J gave up 6 bases, with 14 bases separating them. CDR1 is MNHEY, CDR2 SVGAGI, per germline. The CDR3 loop is CASRGLVYAEAFF. DNA for the CDR3: TGTGCCAGCAGGGGACTGGTGTACGCTGAAGCTTTCTTT.

V and J are TRBV28 and TRBJ2-3; D perhaps matches TRBD2 (6 bases). Germline CDR1 and CDR2: MDHEN and SYDVKM. The V end lost 9 bases, the J end lost 6 bases, and 7 bases lay between the germline ends. The length of the CDR3 is 10 residues. CDR3 region: CASRGDTQYF. For the CDR3, the DNA is TGTGCCAGTCGGGGGGATACGCAGTATTTT.

The chain uses TRBV9 and TRBJ2-3; D is perhaps TRBD2 (6 bases). The CDR3 contains 16 residues. Trimming took off 1 base at V and 1 base at J, with 13 bases between the two ends. Germline V CDR1 and CDR2: SGDLS, YYNGEE. CDR3 sequence (DNA): TGTGCCAGCAGCGTAAAGGAGGGGCGCCGCACAGATACGCAGTATTTT. Translating it yields CASSVKEGRRTDTQYF.

Only one count was recorded for this clone. Here the CDR3 DNA reads TGTGCCACCCGGGCAGGGTCCAACAATGAGCAGTTCTTC. Translated: CATRAGSNNEQFF. This chain joins TRBV24-1 and TRBJ2-1, with D possibly being TRBD1 (5 bases). This CDR3 has 13 residues. The germline V and J ends were trimmed by 9 bases and 5 bases, with 13 bases remaining between them. Germline V gene data show CDR1 as KGHDR and CDR2 as SFDVKD.

V gene TRBV6-5 combines with J gene TRBJ1-2; 10 nucleotides line up with TRBD1. The trim removed 5 bases at V and 8 bases at J, leaving 8 bases unmatched. This CDR3 has 14 residues. Germline-derived CDR1 and CDR2 are MNHEY and SVGAGI. Here the CDR3 DNA reads TGTGCCAGCAGTCGACAGGGGGCAAGGTGGGGCTACACCTTC. This codes for CASSRQGARWGYTF.

The V call is TRBV5-1, the J call TRBJ1-4; TRBD1 might be the D (6 bases). The CDR3 covers 14 residues. Germline V lookup: CDR1 SGHRS, CDR2 YFSETQ. V lost 1 base, J lost 7 bases, and 11 bases lay in between. Written as DNA, the CDR3 is TGCGCCAGCAGCTTGAAGGGGGTCGGTGAAAAACTGTTTTTT. Protein: CASSLKGVGEKLFF.

The chain carries TRBV11-1 and TRBJ2-7; TRBD1 matches 7 bases. Per the germline V gene, CDR1 is SGHAT and CDR2 is FQDESV (reference sequence). This CDR3 spans 12 amino acids. V lost 5 bases, J lost 4 bases, and 2 bases stayed unmatched. CDR3 sequence: CASSRQGYEQYF. The CDR3 region has the DNA TGTGCCAGCAGCCGACAGGGTTACGAGCAGTACTTC.

Note on this clone: Mismatch with germline at one junction end may stem from a read error. V gene TRBV13 combines with J gene TRBJ1-2; tentatively, D is TRBD1 (6 bases). Looked up from germline, CDR1 is PRHDT and CDR2 is FYEKMQ (reference sequence). This CDR3 spans 12 amino acids. CDR3 bases: TGTGCCAGCAGTTTAGGGGGAGATGGCTACACCTTC. This translates into CASSLGGDGYTF.

The chain couples TRBV11-2 to TRBJ2-5; TRBD1 is a possible D gene (6 bases). The V gene's germline CDR1 is SGHAT and CDR2 FQNNGV. The CDR3 is made up of 17 amino acids. The V end was cut by 8 bases, the J end by 1 base, with 23 bases between. The CDR3 protein is CASSPRGTLLIQETQYF. CDR3 nucleotides: TGTGCCAGCTCCCCCAGGGGAACTCTATTAATCCAAGAGACCCAGTACTTC.

DNA for the CDR3: TGCGCCAGCAGCCTTGACAGGGGTGACGAGCAGTACTTC. This codes for CASSLDRGDEQYF. The chain combines TRBV5-1 with TRBJ2-7; 8 positions agree with TRBD1. Trimming cost V 4 bases and J 5 bases; bases outside gene matches: 5. Germline V gene sequence: CDR1 SGHRS, CDR2 YFSETQ. The CDR3 contains 13 residues.

J is TRBJ2-2 and V is TRBV9; 11 nucleotides agree with TRBD2. Looked up from germline, CDR1 is SGDLS and CDR2 is YYNGEE. With 4 bases clipped from V and 4 bases from J, the junction kept 21 bases outside the gene matches. The CDR3 is 21 residues long. In DNA, the CDR3 is TGTGCCAGCAGCACTCCCTCCGTGGCTAGCGGGGGGCCTCGGAGCACCGGGGAGCTGTTTTTT. Residues: CASSTPSVASGGPRSTGELFF.

This clone was observed a single time. The genes are TRBV6-5 and TRBJ1-2; 10 bases fit TRBD1. V lost 6 bases to trimming and J lost 8 bases; unmatched junction nucleotides: 9. The CDR3 is made up of 14 amino acids. Per germline, CDR1 MNHEY and CDR2 SVGAGI. The CDR3, as DNA: TGTGCCAGCAGGCGAGCCGGGACAGGGGTGGGCTACACCTTC. This codes for CASRRAGTGVGYTF.

The sample holds a few counts of this clone. The chain links TRBV10-3 to TRBJ2-7; tentative D call: TRBD2 (5 bases). Germline values: CDR1 ENHRY, CDR2 SYGVKD. There are 17 residues in the CDR3. V dropped 2 bases and J dropped 5 bases, with 22 bases sitting between them. CDR3 residues: CAISEPLSPRGSNEQYF. In DNA, the CDR3 is TGTGCCATCAGTGAGCCGTTAAGTCCCCGGGGAAGCAACGAGCAGTACTTC.

The table lists this clone with a count of one. The rearrangement links TRBV27 to TRBJ1-5; 8 bases align to TRBD1. The length of the CDR3 is 15 residues. The V and J ends lost 6 bases and 0 bases, in that order; junction bases with no gene match: 4. Looked up from germline, CDR1 is MNHEY and CDR2 is SMNVEV (reference sequence). The CDR3 DNA follows: TGTGCCAGCAGCAGGACAGGGAGTAGCAATCAGCCCCAGCATTTT. Residues: CASSRTGSSNQPQHF.